The 16 T cell receptor beta chains below were found in one sample sequenced in a study of T cells expressing NK-cell markers. TCRdb re-called the 5' RACE reads and catalogs CDR3 proteins one per entry, DNA excluded. Found here are around 280,000 distinct CDR3 sequences; the top ten clones hold around 0.4%. Sequencing used blood T cells: a sorted CD56 or NKG2C T cell subset, CD4+ or CD8+ T cells, or bulk PBMC T cells (not recorded which). These receptor sequences come from a man aged 18 to 29 in good health.

The chain has TRBV12-5 and TRBJ1-2; TCRdb's D call of TRBD1 is untestable without DNA. Germline-derived CDR1 and CDR2 are LGHNT and FRNRAP. The CDR3 runs to 15 residues. The CDR3 region is CASGLPRDANYGYTF.

The chain carries TRBV28 and TRBJ2-7; absent DNA, TCRdb's TRBD2 call cannot be checked. In germline, CDR1 is MDHEN, CDR2 SYDVKM. The CDR3 sequence is 13 residues long. CDR3: CASTGGPGDDQYF.

The chain uses TRBV19 and TRBJ1-3. CDR3 length equals 15 residues. Germline-derived CDR1 and CDR2 are LNHDA and SQIVND (reference sequence). The CDR3 loop is CASMEDVYSGNTIYF.

J is TRBJ2-2 and V is TRBV12-3 or TRBV12-4; TCRdb reports TRBD1, a call that lacks DNA to check it against. The CDR3 is 16 amino acids. The CDR3 is CASSLGRTENTGELFF.

This chain joins TRBV19 and TRBJ2-6. The germline CDR1 and CDR2 sequences are LNHDA and SQIVND (reference sequence). This CDR3 comprises 17 residues. The chain's CDR3 is CASSRASKGSGANVLTF.

This sequence joins TRBV7-6 and TRBJ2-5; TCRdb indicates TRBD1, and absent DNA this call remains unverified. CDR1 and CDR2 (germline): SGHVS, FNYEAQ. The CDR3 contains 15 residues. CDR3 amino acids: CASSPRYRVQETQYF.

This chain uses TRBV6-1 with TRBJ2-3; TCRdb returns TRBD1, unconfirmable since there is no DNA. Germline V CDR1 and CDR2: MNHNS, SASEGT. This CDR3 contains 14 residues. This CDR3 reads CASSTGRSTDTQYF.

The CDR3 loop is CASRARLLTWGQETQYF. The gene calls are TRBV28 and TRBJ2-5; TCRdb names TRBD1, which stays unverified in the absence of DNA. Germline V lookup: CDR1 MDHEN, CDR2 SYDVKM. This CDR3 comprises 17 residues.

The gene calls are TRBV30 and TRBJ2-3; the TRBD2 assignment by TCRdb is unverifiable without DNA. CDR1 is GTSNPN and CDR2 is SVGIG in the germline V gene (reference sequence). This CDR3 comprises 15 residues. The CDR3 protein is CAWSVRAGGTDTQYF.

The chain employs TRBV15 and TRBJ2-7; the TRBD2 assignment by TCRdb is unverifiable without DNA. Germline V CDR1 and CDR2: LNHNV, YYDKDF (reference sequence). This CDR3 is 15 amino acids long. The CDR3 is CATSRGGMGLYEQYF.

The V call is TRBV4-1, the J call TRBJ2-1; TCRdb selects TRBD1, and the lack of DNA leaves this call unchecked. Germline lookup yields CDR1 MGHRA and CDR2 YSYEKL. The CDR3 has 17 residues. The CDR3 reads CASSLPIPRTPYNEQFF.

V usage is TRBV20-1 and J usage is TRBJ2-1; TCRdb reports TRBD1, a call that lacks DNA to check it against. Germline CDR1 is DFQATT and CDR2 is SNEGSKA (reference sequence). The CDR3 contains 14 residues. The CDR3 protein is CSAIKVGVYNEQFF.

The V and J genes are TRBV7-2 and TRBJ1-2. The CDR3 length is 15 residues. Germline-derived CDR1 and CDR2 are SGHTA and FQGNSA. The CDR3 loop reads CASSFHPTVADGYTF.

J is TRBJ1-5 and V is TRBV7-9; TCRdb gives TRBD1 as the D gene, but with no DNA this cannot be confirmed. The germline gives CDR1 SEHNR, CDR2 FQNEAQ (reference sequence). The CDR3 is 14 residues long. The CDR3 sequence is CASSADRVNQPQHF.

The chain has TRBV5-1 and TRBJ2-1; TCRdb picks TRBD2, but there is no DNA to check that call. The germline gives CDR1 SGHRS, CDR2 YFSETQ. The CDR3 spans 15 residues. The CDR3 protein is CASSLLGGRSDEQFF.

The V call is TRBV7-2, the J call TRBJ2-3; the D gene TCRdb calls, TRBD2, cannot be checked with no DNA. This CDR3 region has 16 residues. Germline CDR1 and CDR2: SGHTA and FQGNSA. CDR3 sequence: CASSFGVERSTDTQYF.